This T cell receptor beta chain was captured by sequencing in a study of human T cells and chemical hapten exposure. Between the trimmed V and J ends, which lost 6 bases and 3 bases, there was a span of 9 bases. The CDR3 is 13 amino acids. The V gene's germline CDR1 is KGHSH and CDR2 LQKENI. The library labeled individual cDNA molecules by adding unique molecular identifiers to them. One entry per CDR3 protein, called by TCRdb with MiXCR from the RACE reads. The sample includes 340,000 or so distinct CDR3 sequences, 5.5% to 8% of them seen just once. Specified time point: patch test 1, 2 weeks after DPC sensitization. As to treatment: therapeutic diphenylcyclopropenone sensitization with weekly scalp DPC. Turning to this clonotype: Its antigen is not identified.

The study, taken as a whole, reports: Donor immune responses may differ from healthy people's, since all donors had alopecia.

Sample: whole blood, taken in connection with sensitization to the hapten diphenylcyclopropenone (DPC). This TCR derives from a woman between 18 and 29 years old with alopecia areata. Some clones in this sample may be carry-over from other donors' samples. This chain links TRBV18 with TRBJ1-5; D is ambiguous. CDR3 region: CASSRTDNQPQHF. The CDR3 DNA follows: TGTGCCAGCTCTCGGACTGACAATCAGCCCCAGCATTTT.